Each of the 2 T cell receptor beta chains below was sequenced from the same sample in a study of cytomegalovirus exposure and HLA in healthy donors. Only in-frame clones appear in the TCRdb table, and some are missing; sequencing was by immunoSEQ multiplex PCR. Of 200,000 or so clones listed, around 88% were seen once; the top ten hold 2.9%. Material for sequencing was PBMCs. The receptors derive from a woman aged 18-29 years in good health and CMV-seronegative.

DNA for the CDR3: TGTGCCAGCAGTGATAACAGGGGGGTTAGCTCCTACGAGCAGTACTTC. Translated, it gives CASSDNRGVSSYEQYF. V usage is TRBV6-1 and J usage is TRBJ2-7; 8 bases map to TRBD1. Germline assignment: CDR1 MNHNS and CDR2 SASEGT. The CDR3 runs to 16 residues. After removal of 3 bases from V and 0 bases from J, the junction contained 7 bases not matched to a gene.

V gene TRBV5-1 combines with J gene TRBJ2-5; D remains unclear. The V and J ends lost 0 bases and 7 bases respectively, with 13 bases between them. The germline V gene encodes CDR1 SGHRS and CDR2 YFSETQ. The CDR3 runs to 14 residues. Written as DNA, the CDR3 is TGCGCCAGCAGCTTGGCTTGGAGCGAAGGGACCCAGTACTTC. Protein: CASSLAWSEGTQYF.